This TCR beta chain was retrieved from a study of cytomegalovirus exposure and HLA in healthy donors. Overall study: Of all 360 or so donors who were genotyped, 75% to 85% belonged to the Caucasian-associated ancestry cluster.

A note on this clone: No antigen is known for it.

Looked up from germline, CDR1 is LNHNV and CDR2 is YYDKDF (reference sequence). V shed 8 bases and J shed 4 bases, with 17 bases lying between them. The CDR3 length is 14 residues. It was with 60 Vbeta and 13 Jbeta primers that the PCR ran. Here immunoSEQ multiplex PCR was the method, and the copy in TCRdb shows in-frame clones only, minus some. In all, the sample yields 50,000 to 70,000 clones. Findings and limits, study-wide: Presence/absence analyses treated sequencing depth as roughly uniform across donors. An analysis that came later showed most CMV-associated TCR beta chains appearing HLA-restricted. Segments of the TCR beta V type were, in most cases, productive about 87% or about 30% of the time in an earlier analysis.

The rearrangement links TRBV15 to TRBJ1-1; D is uncertain. This receptor was taken from a woman between 18 and 29 years old in good health and CMV-seronegative. Sequencing was done on a sample of PBMCs. This CDR3 reads CATSHSLEITEAFF. In DNA, the CDR3 is TGTGCCACCTCCCATTCCCTCGAGATCACTGAAGCTTTCTTT.